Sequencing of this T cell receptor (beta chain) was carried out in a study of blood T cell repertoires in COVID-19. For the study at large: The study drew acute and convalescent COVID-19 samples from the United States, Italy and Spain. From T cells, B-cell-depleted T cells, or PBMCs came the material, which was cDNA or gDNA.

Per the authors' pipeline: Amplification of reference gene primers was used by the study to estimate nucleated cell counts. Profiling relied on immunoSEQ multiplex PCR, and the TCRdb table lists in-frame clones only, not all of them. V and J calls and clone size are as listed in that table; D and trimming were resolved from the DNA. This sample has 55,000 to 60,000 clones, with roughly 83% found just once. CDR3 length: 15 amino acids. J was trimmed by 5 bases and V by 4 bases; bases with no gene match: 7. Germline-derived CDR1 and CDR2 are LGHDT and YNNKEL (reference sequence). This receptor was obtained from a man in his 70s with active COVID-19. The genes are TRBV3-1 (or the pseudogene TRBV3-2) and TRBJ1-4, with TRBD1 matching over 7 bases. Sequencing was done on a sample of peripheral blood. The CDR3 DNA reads TGTGCCAGCAGCCGCAATCCAGGGGGGAATGAAAAACTGTTTTTT. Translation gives CASSRNPGGNEKLFF.